This T cell receptor (beta chain) emerged from a study of T cells in Graves' hyperthyroidism and ophthalmopathy. On the study more broadly: Peripheral blood was obtained at initial diagnosis, preceding any treatment. Study results and caveats: Most expanded thyroid clonotypes above 0.001 also appeared in blood.

On this clonotype: What it binds is not known.

Amplification of TCR beta CDR3 regions was performed using RNA transcripts as template. The HTBI set primed first-round TCR CDR3 RT-PCR. TCRdb re-analysed the multiplex PCR reads in MiXCR, keeping a single row per CDR3 protein. This sample yields under 400,000 distinct CDR3 sequences, of which approximately 22% are seen a single time; around half belongs to the top ten. The diagnostic basis comprised clinical symptoms, serum thyroxine and TRAb, thyroid ultrasound and orbital computed tomography. Germline lookup yields CDR1 SGHRS and CDR2 YFSETQ. The CDR3 is made up of 15 amino acids. V was clipped by 2 bases and J by 4 bases; unmatched bases: 7.

Sample: blood. The V call is TRBV5-1, the J call TRBJ2-5; 8 positions agree with TRBD1. The sequence was collected from a woman between 45 and 65 years old with Graves' hyperthyroidism. The CDR3 DNA follows: TGCGCCAGCAGCTTCGGGACAGGCGGTACAGAGACCCAGTACTTC. Its protein product is CASSFGTGGTETQYF.